Presented here are 20 T cell receptor beta chains from one specimen sequenced in a study of cytomegalovirus exposure and HLA in healthy donors. PCR used 60 Vbeta primers and 13 Jbeta primers. Generated by immunoSEQ multiplex PCR, the TCRdb table keeps only in-frame clones and is missing some. Of under 100,000 clones in the sample, about 79% were seen once. The source material was PBMCs. The receptors stem from a young man in good health and CMV-seropositive.

CDR3 protein: CASSPGGPGPQHF. CDR3 coding DNA: TGTGCCAGCAGCCCAGGGGGTCCGGGGCCCCAGCATTTT. V usage is TRBV28 and J usage is TRBJ1-5; TRBD1 matches 7 bases. The CDR3 is 13 amino acids. Trimming removed 6 bases from V and 9 bases from J; junction bases left unmatched: 8. CDR1 MDHEN and CDR2 SYDVKM come from the germline V gene.

This chain uses TRBV9 with TRBJ2-6, with 13 bases identical to TRBD2. CDR3 length: 16 residues. The germline gives CDR1 SGDLS, CDR2 YYNGEE. V shed 4 bases and J 3 bases; nucleotides not matched to a gene: 1. The CDR3 spells CASSTSGRGGANVLTF. Here the CDR3 DNA reads TGTGCCAGCAGCACTAGCGGGAGGGGTGGGGCCAACGTCCTGACTTTC.

This chain connects TRBV29-1 to TRBJ2-1, with TRBD1 matching 7 bases. Looked up from germline, CDR1 is SQVTM and CDR2 is ANQGSEA. V was pared by 7 bases and J by 6 bases, with 15 bases of the junction left unmatched. The CDR3 has 15 residues. The chain's CDR3 is CSATSTGPWGNEQFF. The CDR3, as DNA: TGCAGCGCTACCTCGACAGGGCCCTGGGGCAATGAGCAGTTCTTC.

V usage is TRBV7-6 and J usage is TRBJ2-1; D is possibly TRBD2 (5 bases). The CDR3 has 15 amino acids. V was cut by 5 bases and J by 1 base, with 12 bases left in between. Germline V CDR1 and CDR2: SGHVS, FNYEAQ. The CDR3 protein is CASSARLLSYNEQFF. CDR3 in DNA: TGTGCCAGCAGCGCCAGACTATTGTCCTACAATGAGCAGTTCTTC.

A few counts support this clone. The gene calls are TRBV6-6 and TRBJ2-4; D gene ambiguous. The germline V gene has CDR1 MNHNY and CDR2 SVGAGI (reference sequence). This CDR3 spans 12 amino acids. V lost 2 bases, J lost 14 bases, and 13 bases lay in between. The CDR3 DNA reads as TGTGCCAGCAGTTACGAGGCGCTCTCCGAGTACTTC. Translation: CASSYEALSEYF.

V gene TRBV9 combines with J gene TRBJ1-5, with D unresolved. The length of the CDR3 is 15 residues. Germline V gene sequence: CDR1 SGDLS, CDR2 YYNGEE. V lost 3 bases to trimming and J lost 5 bases, with 15 bases between them. The CDR3 DNA reads as TGTGCCAGCAGCGCCGAAGACTCGGTGCATCAGCCCCAGCATTTT. This gives the protein CASSAEDSVHQPQHF.

This clone was seen once. The V call is TRBV7-3, the J call TRBJ2-7, with a weak D call TRBD2 (6 bases). The CDR3 totals 13 residues. Trimming removed 2 bases at V and 3 bases at J, with 8 bases between. Germline assignment: CDR1 SGHTA and CDR2 FQGTGA. In DNA form, the CDR3 reads TGTGCCAGCAGCTTACGGGGGAACTACGAGCAGTACTTC. Residues: CASSLRGNYEQYF.

The chain has TRBV18 and TRBJ1-1, with D perhaps TRBD1 (6 bases). This CDR3 region has 14 residues. Trimming took 3 bases from V and 8 from J, leaving 16 bases between them. Germline V lookup: CDR1 KGHSH, CDR2 LQKENI. The CDR3 coding sequence is TGTGCCAGCTCACCGTCCCCGGGACAAGTCGAAGCTTTCTTT. Translation gives CASSPSPGQVEAFF.

This clone was observed a few times. The chain has TRBV13 and TRBJ1-4, with D possibly TRBD1 on 5 matching bases. V was pared by 5 bases and J by 0 bases, with 10 bases between. The germline gives CDR1 PRHDT, CDR2 FYEKMQ (reference sequence). The CDR3 runs to 15 residues. CDR3 protein: CASSESTATNEKLFF. The DNA for the CDR3 is TGTGCCAGCAGCGAGTCGACAGCAACTAATGAAAAACTGTTTTTT.

This rearrangement joins TRBV27 to TRBJ2-1, with unresolved D. Trimming removed 5 bases at V and 10 bases at J, with 15 bases between. CDR1 MNHEY and CDR2 SMNVEV come from the germline V gene (reference sequence). CDR3 length: 13 residues. CDR3: CASSPYRYEEQFF. The CDR3 DNA is TGTGCCAGCAGTCCCTACCGGTATGAGGAGCAGTTCTTC.

A few counts support this clone. The genes are TRBV28 and TRBJ2-7, with D tentatively TRBD2 (7 bases). Looked up from germline, CDR1 is MDHEN and CDR2 is SYDVKM. The CDR3 covers 15 residues. The V and J ends lost 5 bases and 7 bases respectively, with 21 bases between them. CDR3 sequence (DNA): TGTGCCAGCAGTATCCCGCGGGGGCTGGGTTATGAGCAGTACTTC. Translating gives CASSIPRGLGYEQYF.

This clone was counted once. This chain links TRBV7-8 with TRBJ2-1; 7 nucleotides match TRBD2. V shed 5 bases and J 1 base; nucleotides not matched to a gene: 5. This CDR3 region has 15 residues. CDR1 is SGHVS, CDR2 FQNEAQ, per germline. The CDR3 nucleotides read TGTGCCAGCAGCCAAGGTAGCGGGTCCTACAATGAGCAGTTCTTC. This translates into CASSQGSGSYNEQFF.

The genes are TRBV6-5 and TRBJ2-7; TRBD1 is a possible D gene (6 bases). Germline V lookup: CDR1 MNHEY, CDR2 SVGAGI. V was cut by 2 bases and J by 5 bases, with 13 bases left in between. CDR3 length: 14 amino acids. The CDR3 region is CASSYTRGIDEQYF. The CDR3 nucleotides read TGTGCCAGCAGTTACACCAGGGGAATCGACGAGCAGTACTTC.

Written as DNA, the CDR3 is TGTGCCAGCAGCTTAGCAGCGGGACTAAGCTACGAGCAGTACTTC. It codes for CASSLAAGLSYEQYF. The rearrangement uses TRBV7-8 and TRBJ2-7, with TRBD2 identical over 7 bases. Trimming at V came to 0 bases and at J to 3 bases, leaving 5 bases not matched to a gene. The germline gives CDR1 SGHVS, CDR2 FQNEAQ. This CDR3 has 15 residues. Full variable domain (remainder filled in from reference TRBV7-8 and TRBJ2-7): GAGVSQSPRYKVAKRGQDVALRCDPISGHVSLFWYQQALGQGPEFLTYFQNEAQLDKSGLPSDRFFAERPEGSVSTLKIQRTQQEDSAVYLCASSLAAGLSYEQYFGPGTRLTVT.

This chain uses TRBV7-8 with TRBJ2-7; D is perhaps TRBD2 (6 bases). V was cut by 1 base and J by 2 bases, with 15 bases left in between. Germline loops: CDR1 SGHVS, CDR2 FQNEAQ. The CDR3 has 16 residues. Written as DNA, the CDR3 is TGTGCCAGCAGCTTAGTGACGGGACTTGTTCCCTACGAGCAGTACTTC. It translates to CASSLVTGLVPYEQYF.

This clone was counted only a few times. The chain recombines TRBV10-1 with TRBJ1-1; D is perhaps TRBD1 (6 bases). Trimming cost V 8 bases and J 5 bases, with 12 bases left between them. CDR1 and CDR2 (germline): WNHNN, SYGVQD (reference sequence). This CDR3 comprises 12 residues. CDR3 amino acids: CASSPGTTEAFF. Here the CDR3 DNA reads TGCGCCAGCTCCCCCGGGACAACTGAAGCTTTCTTT.

The chain is built from TRBV19 and TRBJ1-2; D is uncertain. Germline V gene data show CDR1 as LNHDA and CDR2 as SQIVND (reference sequence). This CDR3 comprises 14 residues. V lost 2 bases, J lost 6 bases, and 13 bases lay in between. The CDR3 sequence is CASSILTPVNGYTF. In DNA form, the CDR3 reads TGTGCCAGTAGTATACTCACGCCAGTCAATGGCTACACCTTC.

The J gene is TRBJ1-1, the V gene TRBV18, with a possible D match to TRBD1 (6 bases). Germline CDR1 KGHSH, CDR2 LQKENI. The V end lost 6 bases, the J end lost 6 bases, and 17 bases lay between the germline ends. This CDR3 is 14 amino acids long. This CDR3 is CASSNLEGQPEAFF. The CDR3 region has the DNA TGTGCCAGCTCCAATTTAGAGGGACAACCTGAAGCTTTCTTT.

In the case of this clone: Here the CDR3 omits its conserved ending phenylalanine or tryptophan, so a read error is the likely source. Here the CDR3 reads CASSSSLGAFV. The DNA for the CDR3 is TGTGCCAGCAGTTCGAGCCTTGGAGCTTTCGTT. The chain is built from TRBV28 and TRBJ1-1; D call uncertain. The germline CDR1 and CDR2 sequences are MDHEN and SYDVKM. This CDR3 spans 11 amino acids. Trimming removed 4 bases from V and 10 bases from J, with 10 bases in between.

The genes are TRBV7-8 and TRBJ1-5, with D possibly TRBD1 on 5 matching bases. Trimming removed 0 bases from V and 1 base from J, with 10 bases in between. The CDR3 runs 16 residues. The germline gives CDR1 SGHVS, CDR2 FQNEAQ. CDR3: CASSLARQLSNQPQHF. Written as DNA, the CDR3 is TGTGCCAGCAGCTTAGCGCGACAGCTAAGCAATCAGCCCCAGCATTTT.